The clone carrying this T cell receptor (beta chain) occurred a few times. Its matching antigen is unknown. V was shortened by 0 bases and J by 7 bases, with 10 bases between the two germline ends. CDR1 and CDR2 from the germline V gene are LGHDT and YNNKEL (reference sequence). The CDR3 extends over 14 amino acids. The sample originates from a study of T-cell memory formation after mild COVID-19. Overall study findings and caveats: Prior to infection, memory already included some responding clones, suggesting cross-reactive memory joined.

TCRdb re-called the 5' RACE reads with MiXCR, one entry per CDR3 protein. The data contain some 200,000 distinct CDR3 sequences, just over 9.5% of them singletons. The sequenced sample was PBMCs or a T cell subset sorted from them (not recorded which). The source is a man younger than 35 who had mild COVID-19 (a few samples of this study predate the infection). Cell type and time point are not known. The genes are TRBV3-1 and TRBJ1-5, with D maybe TRBD1 (5 bases). The CDR3 loop is CASSQDAGLQPQHF. The CDR3 nucleotides read TGTGCCAGCAGCCAAGATGCGGGGCTACAGCCCCAGCATTTT.